The entry below describes one T cell receptor (beta chain). Its antigen is not yet known. Base quality data are lacking; no much larger clone is found one base away. The CDR3 runs 14 amino acids, cysteine and phenylalanine included. CDR3 DNA is the only sequence kept; it has 42 bases, read in frame from the first base. From V the trimming removes 4 bases and from J it removes 5 bases, while the gene matches leave 3 bases of the junction unaccounted for. Reading the germline V gene (reference sequence) gives CDR1 MNHNY and CDR2 SVGAGI. Genomic DNA was extracted from sorted cells for sequencing of the TCRbeta CDR3 region. TCRbeta CDR3 regions were sequenced using the immunoSEQ Assay. TCRdb holds this immuneACCESS table with in-frame rearrangements only. Some clones are missing; in checked studies, unresolved V genes explain under half, and the rest has no known cause. For this sample the table gives about 17,000 clones, of which 80% were detected only once. 20% to 30% of the sample lies in the top ten.

This sample was taken from a study of OX40 agonist ivuxolimab in advanced cancers. Background for the entire study: The costimulatory receptor OX40 (CD134) was targeted by ivuxolimab, a fully human IgG2 agonistic monoclonal antibody. Partial responses were achieved by three dose-escalation patients, of whom one had hepatocellular carcinoma and two had cutaneous melanoma. Intravenous ivuxolimab was administered to patients every 2 weeks at six dose levels: 0.01, 0.1, 0.3, 1.5, 3 and 10 mg/kg. The purpose of peripheral TCRbeta sequencing was to test whether ivuxolimab changed TCR sequence diversity and led to clonal T-cell expansion. The paper covers the monotherapy dose-escalation part of the phase I ivuxolimab trial, which included N ≈ 50 patients. A male proportion of about 79% and a mean age of approximately 55 years, ranging from about 23 to 90, were recorded for the dose-escalation cohort. Patients were allowed to have had prior anti-PD-1, anti-PD-L1 or anti-CTLA-4 therapy, and 40% of the dose-escalation patients had previously received checkpoint inhibitors. Of the roughly 52 patients in dose escalation, some 19 had hepatocellular carcinoma, around 15 had melanoma, 9 had renal cell carcinoma and 9 had head and neck cancer.

Beyond this particular receptor, the publication reports: After ivuxolimab, CD8+ T cells had more expanded clones than CD4+ T cells on average. Clonal expansion of both CD4+ and CD8+ blood T cells was observed from baseline to week 6 at doses 0.1 to 3.0 mg/kg. Low levels of normalized T-cell clonal expansion were also seen in some patients who did not respond. Which antigens the clonally expanded peripheral T cells were specific for was not determined. In partial responders in the 0.1-3.0 mg/kg groups, normalized peripheral clonal expansion was found to be among the lowest, especially among CD8+ T cells.

The trial excluded patients who had a history of autoimmune disease or who were on systemic immunosuppression. In every dose cohort, peripheral blood was drawn for TCR sequencing at baseline, cycle 4 day 1, and cycle 7 day 1. The samples were drawn from a first-in-human, open-label, multicenter phase I dose-escalation trial of ivuxolimab. Adults with locally advanced or metastatic melanoma, renal cell carcinoma, hepatocellular carcinoma or head and neck squamous cell carcinoma were enrolled in the trial. Before TCR sequencing, CD4+ T cells and CD8+ T cells were sorted from peripheral blood as separate populations.

The sequence derives from an adult with an advanced solid tumor such as melanoma, head and neck, liver or kidney cancer. The rearrangement combines TRBV6-6 with TRBJ2-7; TRBD2 agrees with 12 junctional bases. Source: CD4+ or CD8+ T cells sorted from blood, taken in a trial of the OX40 agonist ivuxolimab. The CDR3 here reads CASSSLAGGDEQYF. The DNA sequence is given as TGTGCCAGCAGTTCGCTAGCGGGAGGGGACGAGCAGTACTTC.